These 29 T cell receptor beta chains share one sample of origin, sequenced in a study of T cells in Graves' hyperthyroidism and ophthalmopathy. The investigators amplified TCR beta CDR3 regions from RNA transcripts. During a first-round RT-PCR of the TCR CDR3, the HTBI primer set was used. TCRdb reprocessed the multiplex PCR reads with MiXCR, giving one entry per CDR3 protein. The sample lists 400,000 to 550,000 distinct CDR3 sequences; around a quarter were seen once. The source material was blood. These receptors originate from a young woman with Graves' ophthalmopathy.

This clonotype was detected ten times or more. The V call is TRBV20-1, the J call TRBJ1-4; 10 nucleotides line up with TRBD1. V was clipped by 3 bases and J by 6 bases; unmatched bases: 13. The length of the CDR3 is 17 residues. Germline CDR1 and CDR2: DFQATT and SNEGSKA (reference sequence). The CDR3 region has the DNA TGCAGTGCTAGTTTTGAAAGGACAGGGGGTAAGGATGAAAAACTGTTTTTT. This gives the protein CSASFERTGGKDEKLFF.

In this sample, this clonotype turned up many times. The chain links TRBV12-3 or TRBV12-4 to TRBJ2-7, with a tentative D call TRBD1 (6 bases). V lost 3 bases to trimming and J lost 2 bases, with 11 bases between them. This CDR3 has 14 amino acids. This CDR3 reads CASSFPGVPYEQYF. CDR3 bases: TGTGCCAGCAGTTTCCCAGGGGTCCCCTACGAGCAGTACTTC.

The chain employs TRBV20-1 and TRBJ2-7; 8 positions match TRBD1. The CDR3 extends over 14 amino acids. Germline-derived CDR1 and CDR2 are DFQATT and SNEGSKA (reference sequence). The V gene end was trimmed by 6 bases and the J gene end by 6 bases; junction bases not matched to a gene: 13. CDR3 region: CSAPWQGAQGEQYF. The CDR3 DNA reads as TGCAGTGCCCCATGGCAGGGGGCGCAGGGCGAGCAGTACTTC.

The chain is built from TRBV9 and TRBJ2-5; D gene uncertain. This CDR3 is built from 16 residues. Deletions cut 4 bases from V and 2 bases from J, with 18 bases between. Germline CDR1 and CDR2: SGDLS and YYNGEE. The CDR3 coding sequence is TGTGCCAGCAGCCCCCCGTGGTTTCCCGGGCAAGAGACCCAGTACTTC. This gives the protein CASSPPWFPGQETQYF. The variable domain in full, completed from reference TRBV9 and TRBJ2-5, reads DSGVTQTPKHLITATGQRVTLRCSPRSGDLSVYWYQQSLDQGLQFLIQYYNGEERAKGNILERFSAQQFPDLHSELNLSSLELGDSALYFCASSPPWFPGQETQYFGPGTRLLVL.

The rearrangement links TRBV14 to TRBJ2-7; unclear D gene. The germline CDR1 and CDR2 sequences are SGHDN and FVKESK. Trimming took off 1 base at V and 6 bases at J, with 7 bases between the two ends. The CDR3 spans 12 residues. The CDR3 bases are TGTGCCAGCAGCCAAGCCTCCCTCGAGCAGTACTTC. It encodes CASSQASLEQYF.

In this sample, this clonotype turned up many times. The rearrangement uses TRBV19 and TRBJ1-1, with D unclear. Germline CDR1 reads LNHDA; CDR2 reads SQIVND (reference sequence). The germline V and J ends were trimmed by 5 bases and 6 bases, with 13 bases remaining between them. This CDR3 is built from 13 residues. CDR3 sequence: CASSPRHEAEAFF. CDR3 DNA: TGTGCCAGTAGTCCGAGGCACGAGGCTGAAGCTTTCTTT.

The chain recombines TRBV18 with TRBJ1-3; D is undetermined. V gave up 4 bases and J gave up 4 bases, with 20 bases separating them. The CDR3 covers 17 residues. The germline gives CDR1 KGHSH, CDR2 LQKENI. The CDR3 DNA reads as TGTGCCAGCTCACAACTCTCTGGTCGGGTGCCCGGAAACACCATATATTTT. Protein sequence: CASSQLSGRVPGNTIYF.

This clonotype was observed a handful of times. This CDR3 reads CASSLGTYPFRSGNTIYF. The CDR3 DNA reads TGTGCCAGCAGCTTAGGGACATACCCCTTCCGCTCTGGAAACACCATATATTTT. This chain uses TRBV11-1 with TRBJ1-3, with D tentatively TRBD1 (5 bases). V was pared by 1 base and J by 0 bases, with 16 bases between. The CDR3 extends over 18 amino acids. CDR1 and CDR2 from the germline V gene are SGHAT and FQDESV (reference sequence).

This clonotype has more than one count but fewer than ten. The rearrangement uses TRBV28 and TRBJ2-5, with a weak D call TRBD2 (7 bases). V dropped 3 bases and J dropped 2 bases, with 19 bases sitting between them. The CDR3 runs 17 residues. Per germline, CDR1 MDHEN and CDR2 SYDVKM. The CDR3 sequence is CASSFWLAERGQETQYF. In nucleotides, the CDR3 is TGTGCCAGCAGTTTTTGGCTAGCGGAGAGGGGGCAAGAGACCCAGTACTTC.

Many counts were recorded for this clonotype. The chain joins TRBV20-1 to TRBJ1-3, with D perhaps TRBD1 (5 bases). Germline values: CDR1 DFQATT, CDR2 SNEGSKA (reference sequence). This CDR3 region has 17 residues. V lost 3 bases and J lost 0, with 18 bases in between. The CDR3 sequence: CSASPIMGPDSGNTIYF. CDR3 DNA sequence: TGCAGTGCTAGCCCCATAATGGGGCCTGACTCTGGAAACACCATATATTTT.

This clonotype was recorded many times. This chain uses TRBV6-1 with TRBJ1-2; weak D call: TRBD1 (5 bases). V lost 6 bases, J lost 4 bases, and 12 bases lay in between. CDR1 and CDR2 from the germline V gene are MNHNS and SASEGT. CDR3 length: 13 residues. The CDR3 spells CASSIQEGYGYTF. The CDR3 bases are TGTGCCAGCAGCATACAGGAGGGCTATGGCTACACCTTC.

The chain combines TRBV5-1 with TRBJ1-1, with 7 bases aligning to TRBD1. There are 15 residues in the CDR3. V lost 4 bases and J lost 0; bases outside the gene matches: 6. Germline V gene lookup returns CDR1 SGHRS and CDR2 YFSETQ. CDR3 sequence reads: CASSQGGPLNTEAFF. The DNA of the CDR3 is TGCGCCAGCAGCCAGGGGGGGCCGCTGAACACTGAAGCTTTCTTT.

The genes are TRBV7-9 and TRBJ2-7, with TRBD2 identical over 7 bases. Germline-derived CDR1 and CDR2 are SEHNR and FQNEAQ (reference sequence). The CDR3 covers 13 residues. V shed 5 bases and J 5 bases; nucleotides not matched to a gene: 6. Written as DNA, the CDR3 is TGTGCCAGCAGCGCAGCGGGACGGGACGAGCAGTACTTC. As protein: CASSAAGRDEQYF.

V gene TRBV12-5 combines with J gene TRBJ1-2; no clear D. With 1 base removed from V and 1 base from J, the gap between germline ends came to 10 bases. Germline V CDR1 and CDR2: LGHNT, FRNRAP. This CDR3 is built from 15 residues. The CDR3 sequence is CASGLDRKVNYGYTF. CDR3 sequence (DNA): TGTGCTAGTGGTTTGGACAGAAAAGTTAACTATGGCTACACCTTC.

The J gene is TRBJ2-7, the V gene TRBV6-1; TRBD1 matches at 10 bases. Germline CDR1 and CDR2: MNHNS and SASEGT. The V segment lost 6 bases and the J segment 6 bases; nucleotides outside the gene matches: 11. The CDR3 consists of 15 residues. This CDR3 is CASSKPGQGSGEQYF. DNA of the CDR3: TGTGCCAGCAGCAAACCGGGACAGGGGTCTGGCGAGCAGTACTTC.

Ten or more counts support this clonotype. At one boundary the junction diverges from the germline segment, which might be a read error. This rearrangement joins TRBV6-1 to TRBJ2-5, with D unclear. In germline, CDR1 is MNHNS, CDR2 SASEGT. The CDR3 is 14 amino acids. CDR3 sequence: CASSDGWYVETLYF. The DNA for the CDR3 is TGTGCCAGCAGCGACGGGTGGTACGTTGAGACCCTGTACTTC.

This clonotype was detected many times. This chain connects TRBV30 to TRBJ2-2; D remains ambiguous. CDR1 is GTSNPN and CDR2 is SVGIG in the germline V gene (reference sequence). The CDR3 extends over 13 amino acids. The germline V and J ends were trimmed by 3 bases and 6 bases, with 11 bases remaining between them. For the CDR3, the DNA is TGTGCCTGGAGCCTGGAAGGGTCCGGGGAGCTGTTTTTT. It specifies CAWSLEGSGELFF.

This clonotype was seen repeatedly, ten times or more. The chain is built from TRBV7-9 and TRBJ1-3, with a weak D call TRBD1 (6 bases). The CDR3 totals 14 residues. CDR1 and CDR2 (germline): SEHNR, FQNEAQ (reference sequence). Trimming cost V 6 bases and J 2 bases, with 11 bases left between them. In DNA form, the CDR3 reads TGTGCCAGCAGGCATACAGGGCCTGGAAACACCATATATTTT. Protein product: CASRHTGPGNTIYF. Full variable domain (missing parts from reference TRBV7-9 and TRBJ1-3): DTGVSQNPRHKITKRGQNVTFRCDPISEHNRLYWYRQTLGQGPEFLTYFQNEAQLEKSRLLSDRFSAERPKGSFSTLEIQRTEQGDSAMYLCASRHTGPGNTIYFGEGSWLTVV.

The chain couples TRBV6-5 to TRBJ2-7, with 8 bases identical to TRBD2. With V trimmed by 0 bases and J by 0 bases, 1 base remained unmatched. The germline V gene has CDR1 MNHEY and CDR2 SVGAGI. The CDR3 runs 15 residues. CDR3 protein: CASSYSSGSSYEQYV. In DNA, the CDR3 is TGTGCCAGCAGTTACTCGAGCGGGAGCTCCTACGAGCAGTACGTC.

DNA of the CDR3: TGTGCCAGCAGTGAAGAGGGGGGTTCGGACGAGCAGTACTTC. The encoded protein is CASSEEGGSDEQYF. The chain links TRBV6-1 to TRBJ2-7, with D perhaps being TRBD1 or TRBD2 (6 bases each). Germline CDR1 MNHNS, CDR2 SASEGT. The CDR3 is made up of 14 amino acids. Trimming removed 1 base at V and 5 bases at J, with 12 bases between.

In this sample, this clonotype turned up many times. The chain carries TRBV2 and TRBJ2-5; 14 bases are a match to TRBD2. This CDR3 contains 15 residues. Losses at the gene ends were 6 bases for V and 1 base for J; bases not matched to a gene: 1. Germline V lookup: CDR1 SNHLY, CDR2 FYNNEI. The CDR3 loop is CASSGTSGGQETQYF. For the CDR3, the DNA is TGTGCCAGCAGCGGGACTAGCGGGGGCCAAGAGACCCAGTACTTC.

With respect to this clonotype: One junction end disagrees with the germline gene, perhaps due to a read error. The V call is TRBV6-5, the J call TRBJ2-4; possibly TRBD2 for D (6 bases). This CDR3 contains 15 residues. Germline V gene sequence: CDR1 MNHEY, CDR2 SVGAGI. The CDR3 coding sequence is TGTGCCAGCAGTTCCCCCGGGGGAGGCAAAAACATTAAGTACTTC. This sequence encodes CASSSPGGGKNIKYF.

V usage is TRBV20-1 and J usage is TRBJ2-7, with a weak D call TRBD1 (6 bases). The V gene's germline CDR1 is DFQATT and CDR2 SNEGSKA (reference sequence). The V gene lost 6 bases and the J gene lost 1 base, with 16 bases spanning the gap. This CDR3 region has 14 residues. The DNA of the CDR3 is TGCAGTGCGACAGGTCCCGTTATGTCCTACGAGCAGTACTTC. Its translation: CSATGPVMSYEQYF.

This clonotype has only a few counts. J is TRBJ1-1 and V is TRBV9; TRBD1 might be the D (5 bases). Germline loops: CDR1 SGDLS, CDR2 YYNGEE. V lost 2 bases, J lost 2 bases, and 16 bases lay in between. The CDR3 has 16 amino acids. DNA for the CDR3: TGTGCCAGCAGCGTCGGGTTAAGGGGCGTAAACACTGAAGCTTTCTTT. Translated: CASSVGLRGVNTEAFF.

At least ten counts were recorded for this clonotype. The chain couples TRBV7-9 to TRBJ1-1; no reliable D call. V was clipped by 2 bases and J by 3 bases, with 7 bases between them. The CDR3 runs to 13 residues. Germline V lookup: CDR1 SEHNR, CDR2 FQNEAQ (reference sequence). The CDR3 loop is CASSLSEYTEAFF. CDR3 DNA: TGTGCCAGCAGCTTATCAGAGTACACTGAAGCTTTCTTT.

This clonotype was counted many times. V usage is TRBV27 and J usage is TRBJ2-7; no clear D gene. Trimming removed 3 bases from V and 4 bases from J, with 25 bases in between. From germline, CDR1 is MNHEY and CDR2 SMNVEV (reference sequence). This CDR3 spans 18 amino acids. In nucleotides, the CDR3 is TGTGCCAGCAGTTTTCTCCCCTCGACTGCAACCCCAATTTACGAGCAGTACTTC. Protein sequence: CASSFLPSTATPIYEQYF.

V and J are TRBV10-3 and TRBJ1-1, with 7 positions matching TRBD1. Germline loops: CDR1 ENHRY, CDR2 SYGVKD. The CDR3 extends over 14 amino acids. V lost 3 bases to trimming and J lost 5 bases; unmatched junction nucleotides: 6. The CDR3 loop is CAISDRQGSTEAFF. The CDR3 nucleotides read TGTGCCATCAGTGATCGACAGGGTTCGACTGAAGCTTTCTTT.

This clonotype has ten or more counts. This rearrangement joins TRBV6-4 to TRBJ1-5; 7 nucleotides line up with TRBD1. There are 18 residues in the CDR3. With V trimmed by 6 bases and J by 4 bases, 18 bases remained unmatched. Germline V lookup: CDR1 MRHNA, CDR2 SNTAGT. The CDR3 DNA is TGTGCCAGCAGACGGACAGGAGAGCATATTCGGTGGAATCAGCCCCAGCATTTT. Its translation: CASRRTGEHIRWNQPQHF.

This clonotype was counted at least ten times. The genes are TRBV28 and TRBJ2-5; the D call may be TRBD1 or TRBD2 (5 bases each). V was shortened by 5 bases and J by 3 bases, with 22 bases between the two germline ends. CDR3 size: 17 residues. Germline CDR1 and CDR2: MDHEN and SYDVKM. In DNA, the CDR3 is TGTGCCAGCAGTGTCGCTCCGGGGCTACTAATTAAAGAGACCCAGTACTTC. Amino acids: CASSVAPGLLIKETQYF.